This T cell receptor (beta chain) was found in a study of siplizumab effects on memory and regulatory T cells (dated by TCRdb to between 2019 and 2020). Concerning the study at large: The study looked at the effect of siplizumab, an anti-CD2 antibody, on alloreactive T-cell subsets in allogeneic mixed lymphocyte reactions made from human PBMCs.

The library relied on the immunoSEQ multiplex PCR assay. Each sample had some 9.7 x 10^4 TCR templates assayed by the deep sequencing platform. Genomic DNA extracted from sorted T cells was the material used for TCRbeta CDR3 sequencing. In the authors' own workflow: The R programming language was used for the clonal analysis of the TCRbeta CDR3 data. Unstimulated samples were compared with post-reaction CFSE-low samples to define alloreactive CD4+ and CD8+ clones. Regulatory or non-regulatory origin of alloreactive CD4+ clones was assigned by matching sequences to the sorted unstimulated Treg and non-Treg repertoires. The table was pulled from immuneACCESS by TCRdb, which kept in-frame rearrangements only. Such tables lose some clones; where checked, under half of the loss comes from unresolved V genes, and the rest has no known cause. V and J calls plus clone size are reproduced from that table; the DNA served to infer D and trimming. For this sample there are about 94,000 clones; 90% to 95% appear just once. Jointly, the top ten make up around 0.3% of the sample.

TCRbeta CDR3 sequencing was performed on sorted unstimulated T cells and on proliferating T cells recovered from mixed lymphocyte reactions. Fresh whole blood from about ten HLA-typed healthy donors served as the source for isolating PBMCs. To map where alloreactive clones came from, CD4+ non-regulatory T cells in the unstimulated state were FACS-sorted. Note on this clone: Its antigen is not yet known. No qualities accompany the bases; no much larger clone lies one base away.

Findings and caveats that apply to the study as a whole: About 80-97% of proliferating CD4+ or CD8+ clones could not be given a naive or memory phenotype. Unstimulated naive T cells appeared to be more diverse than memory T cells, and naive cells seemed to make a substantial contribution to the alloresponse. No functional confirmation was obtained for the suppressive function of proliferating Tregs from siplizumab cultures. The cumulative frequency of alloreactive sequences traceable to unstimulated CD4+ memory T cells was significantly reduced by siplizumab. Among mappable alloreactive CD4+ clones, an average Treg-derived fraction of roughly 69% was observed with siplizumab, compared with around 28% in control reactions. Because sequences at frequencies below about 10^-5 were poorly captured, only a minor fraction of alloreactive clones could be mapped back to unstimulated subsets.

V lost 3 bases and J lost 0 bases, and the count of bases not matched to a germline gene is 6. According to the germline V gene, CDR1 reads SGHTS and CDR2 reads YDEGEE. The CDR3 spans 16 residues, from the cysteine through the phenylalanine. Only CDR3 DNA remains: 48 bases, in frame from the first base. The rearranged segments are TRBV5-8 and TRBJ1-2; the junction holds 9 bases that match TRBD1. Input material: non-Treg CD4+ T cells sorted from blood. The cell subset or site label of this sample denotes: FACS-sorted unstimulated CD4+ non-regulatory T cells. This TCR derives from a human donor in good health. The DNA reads TGTGCCAGCAGCTCAACGGGACAGGGTACTAACTATGGCTACACCTTC. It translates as CASSSTGQGTNYGYTF.